The 2 T cell receptor beta chains listed next were all sequenced from one sample in a study of blood T cell repertoires in COVID-19 (TCRdb year 2020). Library creation used the immunoSEQ multiplex PCR assay. As stored in TCRdb, this immuneACCESS dataset retains in-frame rearrangements with V and J assigned. A fraction of the clones does not appear; measured against another copy, unresolved V genes explain less than half of the discrepancy, and the remainder lacks a known reason. The sample contains roughly 250,000 clones, around 85% of them found a single time. In total, the top ten clones hold about 9.5% of the sample. The sequencing input was peripheral blood. These receptors all stem from a woman older than 75 with acute or convalescent COVID-19.

The chain carries TRBV5-1 and TRBJ2-7; 9 nucleotides line up with TRBD1. Germline V gene lookup returns CDR1 SGHRS and CDR2 YFSETQ. The CDR3 sequence is 15 residues long. V gave up 2 bases and J gave up 5 bases; unmatched junction bases: 8. The CDR3 here is CASSFSGTGLNEQYF. DNA for the CDR3: TGCGCCAGCAGCTTCTCCGGGACAGGGCTCAACGAGCAGTACTTC.

The chain combines TRBV12-3 or TRBV12-4 with TRBJ1-2, with TRBD1 identical over 8 bases. This CDR3 has 13 amino acids. V lost 6 bases, J lost 2 bases, and 2 bases stayed unmatched. CDR3 in amino acids: CASSWTGNYGYTF. The CDR3 DNA follows: TGTGCCAGCAGCTGGACAGGGAACTATGGCTACACCTTC.